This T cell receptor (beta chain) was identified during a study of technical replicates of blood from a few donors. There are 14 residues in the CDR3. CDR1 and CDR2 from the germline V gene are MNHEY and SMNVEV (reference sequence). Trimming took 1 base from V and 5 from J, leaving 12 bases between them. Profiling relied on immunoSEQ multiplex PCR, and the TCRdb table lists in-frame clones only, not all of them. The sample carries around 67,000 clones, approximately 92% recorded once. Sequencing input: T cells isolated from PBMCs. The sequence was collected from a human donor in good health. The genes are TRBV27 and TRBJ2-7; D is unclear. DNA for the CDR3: TGTGCCAGCAGTTTATTTGGTGCTACGAACGAGCAGTACTTC. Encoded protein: CASSLFGATNEQYF.